The subject of this entry is one T cell receptor beta chain. Its recognized antigen is unknown. No much larger clone exists at a distance of one base, and base qualities are not known. This record belongs to a study of blood T cell repertoires in COVID-19 (TCRdb year 2020). About the full investigation: Collaborator samples came from the United States, Italy and Spain and covered acute and convalescent phases of COVID-19. Nearly every sample came with metadata listing a de-identified subject ID, COVID-19 status, age in years and sex. Where HLA class I and class II types were available, the types were taken from metadata supplied by the sample provider, not from assay-based typing. The prospective study material was composed of cDNA or gDNA derived from T cells, B-cell-depleted T cells, or PBMCs. The dataset comprised deeply sampled blood TCRbeta repertoires from subjects exposed to, actively infected with, or recovered from COVID-19. The repertoires were made available in a free public database intended to serve as a resource for research on the immune response to SARS-CoV-2. Samples were obtained from the ongoing ImmuneRACE study (first 160 participants) and from 1,254 subjects provided by 6 global collaborators.

Points the paper makes about the study in general: The quantity of clinical and demographic metadata differed by source and by participant and was supplied without curation.

Collaborating institutions collected whole blood in K2EDTA tubes following their own protocols. For TCRbeta analysis, collaborators shipped samples as frozen whole blood, isolated PBMCs, or DNA extracted from either of those sample types. TCRbeta CDR3 regions were amplified from genomic DNA using the immunoSEQ Assay, a bias-controlled multiplex PCR. As for the authors' bioinformatics: The number of nucleated cells in each sample was estimated from the amplification of reference gene primers within the assay. To quantify the absolute abundance of each unique TCRbeta CDR3 rearrangement, sequence reads were collapsed and filtered. For each sample, productive Simpson clonality was calculated as the square root of Simpson's diversity index across productive rearrangements. Drawn from immuneACCESS, this table holds only the in-frame rearrangements with V and J called that TCRdb kept. Clones are partly lost; checked studies trace under half to an unresolved V gene and leave the rest unexplained. V and J calls and clone size come straight from that table; D and trimming were deduced from the DNA. In this sample the table shows about 58,000 clones, about 79% of which occur a single time. Roughly 5.3% of the sample lies in the top ten.

V lost 5 bases and J lost 0 bases; the stretch between them is 5 bases long. The CDR3 covers 13 residues, taking in both the cysteine and the phenylalanine. CDR3 DNA is the only sequence kept; it has 39 bases, read in frame from the first base. For CDR1 and CDR2, the germline V gene lists MNHEY and SVGEGT. The sample was peripheral blood. The rearranged chain carries TRBV6-2 or TRBV6-3 and TRBJ1-5, with the D gene call left open. This TCR was sampled from a human donor in a cohort sampled during active COVID-19. The CDR3 corresponds to CASSPNSNQPQHF. The DNA is TGTGCCAGCAGTCCCAATAGCAATCAGCCCCAGCATTTT.